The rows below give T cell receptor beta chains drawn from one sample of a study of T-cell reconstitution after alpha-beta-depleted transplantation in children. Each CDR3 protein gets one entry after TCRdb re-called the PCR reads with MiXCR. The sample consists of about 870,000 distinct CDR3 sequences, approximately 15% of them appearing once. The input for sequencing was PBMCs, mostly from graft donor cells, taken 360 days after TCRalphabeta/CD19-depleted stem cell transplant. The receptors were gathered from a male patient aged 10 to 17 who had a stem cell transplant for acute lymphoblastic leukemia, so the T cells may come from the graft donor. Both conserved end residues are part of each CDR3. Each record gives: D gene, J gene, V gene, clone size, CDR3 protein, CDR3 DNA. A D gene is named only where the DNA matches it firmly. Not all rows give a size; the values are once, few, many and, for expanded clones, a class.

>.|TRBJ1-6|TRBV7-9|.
CASRIKGNDSPLHF
TGTGCCAGCAGAATAAAGGGGAATGATTCACCCCTCCACTTT
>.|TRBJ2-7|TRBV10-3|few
CAISELGKTYEQYF
TGTGCCATCAGTGAGTTGGGCAAGACCTACGAGCAGTACTTC
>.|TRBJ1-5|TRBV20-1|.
CSAREGSYSNQPQHF
TGCAGTGCTAGAGAGGGGTCTTATAGCAATCAGCCCCAGCATTTT
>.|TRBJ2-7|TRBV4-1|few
CASSQVVVSYEQYF
TGCGCCAGCAGCCAAGTGGTCGTTTCCTACGAGCAGTACTTC
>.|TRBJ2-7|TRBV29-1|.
CSVWVAGSYEQYF
TGCAGCGTTTGGGTGGCAGGGTCCTACGAGCAGTACTTC
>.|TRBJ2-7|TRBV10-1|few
CASSESVRKGYEQYF
TGCGCCAGCAGTGAGTCGGTTCGGAAGGGCTACGAGCAGTACTTC
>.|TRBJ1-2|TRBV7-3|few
CASSFGGTGNYGYTF
TGTGCCAGCAGCTTCGGAGGCACAGGGAACTATGGCTACACCTTC
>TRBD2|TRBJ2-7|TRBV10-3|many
CAISGTSGVADEQYF
TGTGCCATCAGCGGGACTAGCGGTGTAGCTGACGAGCAGTACTTC
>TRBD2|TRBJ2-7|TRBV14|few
CASSHPPGGLQEQYF
TGTGCCAGCAGCCACCCACCGGGAGGACTGCAAGAGCAGTACTTC
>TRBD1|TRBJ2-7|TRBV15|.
CATSRGSAWTGGYEQYF
TGTGCCACCAGCAGAGGATCGGCATGGACAGGGGGATACGAGCAGTACTTC
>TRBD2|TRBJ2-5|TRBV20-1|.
CSAQSTSGKLYQETQYF
TGCAGTGCTCAGTCAACTAGCGGGAAATTGTACCAAGAGACCCAGTACTTC
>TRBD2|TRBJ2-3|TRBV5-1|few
CASSLLASGKSDTQYF
TGCGCCAGCAGCTTGCTGGCTAGCGGGAAGTCAGATACGCAGTATTTT
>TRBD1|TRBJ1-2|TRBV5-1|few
CASSATTGTGGAGYTF
TGCGCCAGCAGCGCAACAACCGGGACAGGGGGCGCCGGCTACACCTTC
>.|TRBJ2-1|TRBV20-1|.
CSARVDSFYNEQFF
TGCAGTGCTAGAGTGGACAGCTTCTACAATGAGCAGTTCTTC
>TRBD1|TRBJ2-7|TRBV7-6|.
CASSWVGDRGGEQYF
TGTGCCAGCAGCTGGGTTGGGGACAGGGGAGGCGAGCAGTACTTC
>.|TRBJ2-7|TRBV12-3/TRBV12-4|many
CASSLVVPEQYF
TGTGCCAGCAGTTTAGTAGTACCCGAGCAGTACTTC
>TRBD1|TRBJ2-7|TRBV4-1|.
CASSQVQTGGAWVYEQYF
TGCGCCAGCAGCCAAGTTCAAACAGGGGGCGCTTGGGTGTACGAGCAGTACTTC
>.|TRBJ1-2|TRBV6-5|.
CASSYSLGAPSSNYGYTF
TGTGCCAGCAGTTACTCGTTGGGGGCCCCCTCTTCTAACTATGGCTACACCTTC
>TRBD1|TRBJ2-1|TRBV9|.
CASSVGGTGLEYNEQFF
TGTGCCAGCAGCGTAGGAGGGACAGGACTCGAGTACAATGAGCAGTTCTTC
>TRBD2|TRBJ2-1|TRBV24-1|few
CATSDLASGSASHNEQFF
TGTGCCACCAGTGATTTGGCTAGCGGGAGCGCGTCCCACAATGAGCAGTTCTTC
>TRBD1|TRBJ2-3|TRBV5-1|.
CASSLRTGHTDTQYF
TGCGCCAGCAGCTTAAGGACAGGGCACACAGATACGCAGTATTTT
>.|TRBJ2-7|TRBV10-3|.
CAITRGDEQYF
TGTGCCATCACCCGCGGGGACGAGCAGTACTTC
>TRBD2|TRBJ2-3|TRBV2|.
CASRGGLAGWADTQYF
TGTGCCAGCAGAGGGGGACTAGCGGGATGGGCAGATACGCAGTATTTT
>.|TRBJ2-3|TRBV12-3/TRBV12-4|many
CASSPAGDTQYF
TGTGCCAGCAGTCCGGCCGGGGATACGCAGTATTTT
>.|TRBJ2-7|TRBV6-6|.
CASSQRVVGEQYF
TGTGCCAGCAGTCAACGGGTTGTCGGGGAGCAGTACTTC
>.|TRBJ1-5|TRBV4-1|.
CASSQDPSNQPQHF
TGCGCCAGCAGCCAAGATCCCAGCAATCAGCCCCAGCATTTT
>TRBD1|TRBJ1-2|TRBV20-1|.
CSASGGASSGYTF
TGCAGTGCTTCAGGGGGCGCGAGCTCTGGCTACACCTTC
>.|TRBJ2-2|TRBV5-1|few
CASSLEVLLNTGELFF
TGCGCCAGCAGCTTGGAGGTTCTGTTGAACACCGGGGAGCTGTTTTTT
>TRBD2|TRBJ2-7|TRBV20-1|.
CSATGLAGVMSSYEQYF
TGCAGTGCAACGGGACTAGCGGGAGTAATGAGCTCCTACGAGCAGTACTTC
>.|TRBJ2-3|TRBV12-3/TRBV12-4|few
CASSSKAVSTDTQYF
TGTGCCAGCAGTTCCAAAGCGGTGAGCACAGATACGCAGTATTTT
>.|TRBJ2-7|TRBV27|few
CAAGTRAGGFYEQYF
TGTGCCGCCGGGACTAGGGCAGGGGGCTTCTACGAGCAGTACTTC
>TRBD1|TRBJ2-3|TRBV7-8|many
CASIPPGQGWTDTQYF
TGTGCCAGCATCCCACCGGGACAGGGTTGGACAGATACGCAGTATTTT
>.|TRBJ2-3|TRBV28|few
CASSLIWGQGQDTQYF
TGTGCCAGCAGTTTAATTTGGGGGCAGGGGCAAGATACGCAGTATTTT
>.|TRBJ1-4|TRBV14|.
CASSRDRIDEKLFF
TGTGCCAGCAGCAGAGACCGTATCGATGAAAAACTGTTTTTT
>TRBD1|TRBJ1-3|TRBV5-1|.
CASSLGTGTNTIYF
TGCGCCAGCAGCTTGGGGACAGGGACGAACACCATATATTTT
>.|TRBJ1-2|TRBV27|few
CASSYTGNYGYTF
TGTGCCAGCAGTTATACAGGGAACTATGGCTACACCTTC
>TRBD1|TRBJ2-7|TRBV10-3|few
CAITSTGSSYEQYF
TGTGCCATCACCTCGACAGGGTCTTCCTACGAGCAGTACTTC
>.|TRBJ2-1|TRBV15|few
CATSRGRLEFTEQFF
TGTGCCACCAGCAGAGGCAGACTGGAGTTCACTGAGCAGTTCTTC
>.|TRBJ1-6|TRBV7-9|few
CASSVRESSYNSPLHF
TGTGCCAGCAGCGTCCGGGAGAGCTCCTATAATTCACCCCTCCACTTT
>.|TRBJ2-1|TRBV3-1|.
CASSQQYGNEQFF
TGTGCCAGCAGCCAACAATACGGGAATGAGCAGTTCTTC
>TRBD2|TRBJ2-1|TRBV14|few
CASSLWTSGGPGYREFF
TGTGCCAGCAGCCTATGGACTAGCGGGGGACCCGGATATCGAGAGTTCTTC
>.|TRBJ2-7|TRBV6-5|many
CASSYSGSAGDYEQYF
TGTGCCAGCAGTTACTCGGGTTCAGCTGGGGACTACGAGCAGTACTTC
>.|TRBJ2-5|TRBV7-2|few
CASSARRRETQYF
TGTGCCAGCAGCGCCCGTCGCAGGGAGACCCAGTACTTC
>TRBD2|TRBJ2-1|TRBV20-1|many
CSAHPMGSGSSYNEQFF
TGCAGTGCCCACCCCATGGGTAGCGGGAGCTCCTACAATGAGCAGTTCTTC
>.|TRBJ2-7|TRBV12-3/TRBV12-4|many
CASTSATEQYF
TGTGCCAGCACCTCCGCCACGGAGCAGTACTTC
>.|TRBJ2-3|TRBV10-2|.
CASSGRGLGTDTQYF
TGCGCCAGCAGCGGCAGGGGATTGGGCACAGATACGCAGTATTTT
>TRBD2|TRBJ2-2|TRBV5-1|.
CASSPGLAGGPKIDTGELFF
TGCGCCAGCAGCCCTGGACTAGCGGGAGGGCCTAAGATTGACACCGGGGAGCTGTTTTTT
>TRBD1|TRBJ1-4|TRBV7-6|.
CASSLGQGYRFEKLFF
TGTGCCAGCAGCTTAGGACAGGGGTATCGTTTTGAAAAACTGTTTTTT
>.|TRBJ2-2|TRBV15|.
CATSRDKTANTGELFF
TGTGCCACCAGCAGAGATAAGACCGCGAACACCGGGGAGCTGTTTTTT
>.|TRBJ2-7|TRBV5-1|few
CASSLSTTYEQYF
TGCGCCAGCAGCTTGTCCACCACCTACGAGCAGTACTTC
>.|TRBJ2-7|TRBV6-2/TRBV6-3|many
CASSFPLRGYEQYF
TGTGCCAGCAGTTTTCCCTTGAGAGGCTACGAGCAGTACTTC
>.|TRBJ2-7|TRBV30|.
CAWSLVDEQYF
TGTGCCTGGAGTTTAGTGGACGAGCAGTACTTC
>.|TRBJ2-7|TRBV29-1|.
CSVEAHYEQYF
TGCAGCGTTGAGGCCCACTACGAGCAGTACTTC